This TCR beta chain was captured in a study of OX40 agonist ivuxolimab in advanced cancers. For the study in its entirety: Ivuxolimab was a fully human IgG2 agonistic monoclonal antibody targeting the costimulatory receptor OX40 (CD134). Intravenous ivuxolimab was administered to patients every 2 weeks at six dose levels: 0.01, 0.1, 0.3, 1.5, 3 and 10 mg/kg. Among the approximately 50 dose-escalation patients, about 20 had hepatocellular carcinoma, about 15 melanoma, 9 renal cell carcinoma and 9 head and neck cancer. In the dose-escalation cohort, roughly 82% of patients were male, and the mean age was 60 years with a range of about 20 to 79. Prior anti-PD-1, anti-PD-L1 or anti-CTLA-4 therapy was permitted, and 30% to 50% of dose-escalation patients had received checkpoint inhibitors. Partial responses occurred in three dose-escalation patients: two with cutaneous melanoma and one with hepatocellular carcinoma. Peripheral TCRbeta sequencing was intended to test whether TCR sequence diversity was altered and clonal T-cell expansion was caused by ivuxolimab. The paper reports the monotherapy dose-escalation portion (N ≈ 50 patients) of the phase I ivuxolimab trial.

Genomic DNA was extracted from sorted cells for sequencing of the TCRbeta CDR3 region. TCRbeta CDR3 regions were sequenced using the immunoSEQ Assay. TCRdb took over this immuneACCESS table, retaining in-frame rearrangements with V and J assigned. Such tables are incomplete; in checked studies, under half of the missing clones stem from an unresolved V gene, and the remainder is unexplained. This sample is represented by 65,000 to 95,000 clones; approximately 85% of them were singletons. In total, the top ten clones hold about 6.9% of the sample. The trial excluded patients who had a history of autoimmune disease or were on systemic immunosuppression. Peripheral blood for TCR sequencing was collected from all dose cohorts at baseline, on cycle 4 day 1, and on cycle 7 day 1. Samples were obtained from an open-label, multicenter, first-in-human phase I dose-escalation trial of ivuxolimab. The trial enrolled adults with locally advanced or metastatic head and neck squamous cell, hepatocellular, melanoma or renal cell carcinoma. CD4+ and CD8+ T cells were sorted separately from peripheral blood before TCR sequencing.

Regarding this clone: Its specific antigen is unknown. No much larger clonotype is one base removed from it; base qualities were not supplied.

Here is what the overall study found, with its caveats: In partial responders in the 0.1-3.0 mg/kg groups, normalized peripheral clonal expansion was found to be among the lowest, especially among CD8+ T cells. At doses of 0.1 to 3.0 mg/kg, clonal expansion of both CD4+ and CD8+ blood T cells was observed from baseline to week 6. Low levels of normalized T-cell clonal expansion were also shown by some nonresponding patients. The antigen specificity of the peripheral T cells that underwent clonal expansion was not determined. On average, CD8+ T cells showed more expanded clones than CD4+ T cells after ivuxolimab.

The germline V gene (reference sequence) provides CDR1 MNHNY and CDR2 SVGAGI. The trim is 7 bases for V and 0 bases for J, with a gap of 10 bases between the germline ends. There are 14 amino acids in the CDR3, from cysteine to phenylalanine inclusive. The kept DNA is CDR3 alone, 42 bases in frame from the first base. Sequencing used CD4+ or CD8+ T cells sorted from blood, obtained in a trial of the OX40 agonist ivuxolimab. This TCR came from an adult with an advanced solid tumor such as melanoma, head and neck, liver or kidney cancer. This sequence uses TRBV6-6 and TRBJ1-5, with the identity of the D gene unclear. DNA sequence: TGTGCCAGCACGTACAGATCTAGCAATCAGCCCCAGCATTTT. Protein translation: CASTYRSSNQPQHF.